This T cell receptor beta chain was sequenced for a study of blood T cell repertoires in COVID-19. The CDR3 is 15 amino acids. Unmatched junction bases numbered 5, after V lost 4 bases and J lost 5 bases. Germline V gives CDR1 MDHEN, CDR2 SYDVKM. Clinical histories supplied by participants themselves formed the basis of cohort assignment. As processed by the authors: Cell counts per sample came from amplifying reference gene primers. Sequencing was performed with immunoSEQ multiplex PCR; in TCRdb, only in-frame clones are kept and a portion is missing. The V and J calls and the clone size are those of that table, but D and trimming were determined from the DNA. The sample carries 200,000 to 250,000 clones, about 84% recorded once.

The gene calls are TRBV28 and TRBJ2-2; 9 bases map to TRBD1. Sequences were obtained from PBMCs or T cells enriched from blood (not recorded which). This TCR derives from a man younger than 45 with acute COVID-19. DNA of the CDR3: TGTGCCAGCAGTTCCGGACAGGGGCAGACCGGGGAGCTGTTTTTT. It encodes CASSSGQGQTGELFF.